These T cell receptor beta chains were read from a single sample in a study of blood T cell repertoires in COVID-19. Data came from immunoSEQ multiplex PCR; TCRdb stores just in-frame clones and leaves some out. The data contain 300,000 to 400,000 clones, roughly 90% of them singletons. Sequencing was performed on PBMCs or T cells enriched from blood (not recorded which). The receptor set was obtained from a woman in her thirties who had been exposed to COVID-19. Both conserved end residues are part of each CDR3. Each record gives: CDR3 protein, V gene, J gene.

CDR3: CASSISGGARQPQHF
V: TRBV19
J: TRBJ1-5

CDR3: CASSSHTGGTEAFF
V: TRBV9
J: TRBJ1-1

CDR3: CASSPEVGQGSHNEQFF
V: TRBV7-9
J: TRBJ2-1

CDR3: CASRATTDSYGYTF
V: TRBV5-1
J: TRBJ1-2

CDR3: CASSPSSGTGRYEQYF
V: TRBV25-1
J: TRBJ2-7

CDR3: CASPDRGHTQPQHF
V: TRBV21-1
J: TRBJ1-5

CDR3: CASSQGPWGTDTQYF
V: TRBV4-1
J: TRBJ2-3

CDR3: CASSYRHGATNEKLFF
V: TRBV6-5
J: TRBJ1-4

CDR3: CASSLEAGGTNEKLFF
V: TRBV7-8
J: TRBJ1-4

CDR3: CASSKGVHLDYEQYF
V: TRBV19
J: TRBJ2-7

CDR3: CSVRGLDTDTQYF
V: TRBV29-1
J: TRBJ2-3

CDR3: CSVRQGIYEQYF
V: TRBV29-1
J: TRBJ2-7

CDR3: CASSPDSALNGYTF
V: TRBV3-1/TRBV3-2
J: TRBJ1-2

CDR3: CASSSYLGTGGIGELFF
V: TRBV7-7
J: TRBJ2-2

CDR3: CATSRVGAAEAFF
V: TRBV15
J: TRBJ1-1

CDR3: CASSESGTGTLETQYF
V: TRBV25-1
J: TRBJ2-5

CDR3: CASSPTGVNTEAFF
V: TRBV7-2
J: TRBJ1-1

CDR3: CASSLGQGALNEQYF
V: TRBV5-4
J: TRBJ2-7

CDR3: CASSFGQLNYGYTF
V: TRBV7-9
J: TRBJ1-2

CDR3: CASSQSSADLVEAFF
V: TRBV16
J: TRBJ1-1

CDR3: CASDREARGYGYTF
V: TRBV19
J: TRBJ1-2

CDR3: CASSPDSGVGEKLFF
V: TRBV3-1/TRBV3-2
J: TRBJ1-4

CDR3: CATSDPRDRATDTQYF
V: TRBV24-1
J: TRBJ2-3

CDR3: CASSLVQYPSTDTQYF
V: TRBV5-4
J: TRBJ2-3

CDR3: CASSPYVPEAFF
V: TRBV11-2
J: TRBJ1-1

CDR3: CASSLVGVETEAFF
V: TRBV5-1
J: TRBJ1-1

CDR3: CASSLPMGGGETQYF
V: TRBV5-4
J: TRBJ2-5

CDR3: CASSQRRAGASNEKLFF
V: TRBV4-2
J: TRBJ1-4

CDR3: CASSSRGGVSYNEQFF
V: TRBV7-2
J: TRBJ2-1

CDR3: CATSVTGANTGELFF
V: TRBV24-1
J: TRBJ2-2

CDR3: CASSEIRVMNSPLHF
V: TRBV2
J: TRBJ1-6

CDR3: CASSHDPGHPNTEAFF
V: TRBV4-3
J: TRBJ1-1

CDR3: CASSPREGNQPQHF
V: TRBV7-6
J: TRBJ1-5

CDR3: CATSRGGLLREQYF
V: TRBV15
J: TRBJ2-7

CDR3: CASSLSSSEYEQYF
V: TRBV5-4
J: TRBJ2-7

CDR3: CASSKDSMDQPQHF
V: TRBV21-1
J: TRBJ1-5

CDR3: CASKGVDF
V: TRBV3-1/TRBV3-2
J: TRBJ2-4

CDR3: CASSVTGGTEAFF
V: TRBV5-1
J: TRBJ1-1

CDR3: CASSMGQINSPLHF
V: TRBV19
J: TRBJ1-6

CDR3: CASSTGEGTEAFF
V: TRBV19
J: TRBJ1-1

CDR3: CASSQDRGSQFF
V: TRBV4-3
J: TRBJ2-1

CDR3: CASSLVGTGEGYTF
V: TRBV18
J: TRBJ1-2

CDR3: CASSQDGGPTGNTIYF
V: TRBV4-3
J: TRBJ1-3

CDR3: CASSPYPDRRSTEAFF
V: TRBV18
J: TRBJ1-1